Listed below are T cell receptor beta chains from one sample, sequenced in a study of metastatic and nonmetastatic thyroid tumors. TCRdb used MiXCR to call clones anew from the PCR reads. Counted here are around 42,000 clones, about an eighth occurring once; the ten biggest clones make up roughly a quarter. Sequenced material: blood. The source of these receptors is a female donor with papillary thyroid cancer or a benign thyroid nodule (not recorded which). Some clones in this sample may be carry-over from other donors' samples. The CDR3 runs from the conserved cysteine through the conserved F or W. A D gene is named only where the DNA matches it firmly. Not all rows give a size; the values are once, few, many and, for expanded clones, a class.

d_call: TRBD1
v_call: TRBV2
j_call: TRBJ2-7
clone_size: many
cdr3_aa: CASRWDSYEQYF
cdr3_nt: TGTGCCAGCAGATGGGACAGCTACGAGCAGTACTTC

d_call: NA
v_call: TRBV29-1
j_call: TRBJ2-3
clone_size: many
cdr3_aa: CSVETSGSDTQYF
cdr3_nt: TGCAGCGTTGAAACATCAGGGTCGGATACGCAGTATTTT

d_call: NA
v_call: TRBV24-1
j_call: TRBJ2-7
clone_size: many
cdr3_aa: CATSDHRDYEQYF
cdr3_nt: TGTGCCACCAGTGATCACAGGGACTACGAGCAGTACTTC

d_call: NA
v_call: TRBV27
j_call: TRBJ2-5
clone_size: many
cdr3_aa: CASSLRGVGETQYF
cdr3_nt: TGTGCCAGCAGTTTAAGAGGGGTCGGAGAGACCCAGTACTTC

d_call: NA
v_call: TRBV28
j_call: TRBJ2-3
clone_size: many
cdr3_aa: CASSLASWDTQYF
cdr3_nt: TGTGCCAGCAGTTTGGCTAGCTGGGATACGCAGTATTTT

d_call: NA
v_call: TRBV5-1
j_call: TRBJ1-1
clone_size: many
cdr3_aa: CASSASEDTEAFF
cdr3_nt: TGCGCCAGCAGCGCATCAGAGGACACTGAAGCTTTCTTT

d_call: NA
v_call: TRBV5-1
j_call: TRBJ2-5
clone_size: many
cdr3_aa: CASSQRLREETQYF
cdr3_nt: TGCGCCAGCAGCCAACGACTGAGGGAAGAGACCCAGTACTTC

d_call: NA
v_call: TRBV4-2
j_call: TRBJ1-5
clone_size: many
cdr3_aa: CASSQDLRTISNQPQHF
cdr3_nt: TGTGCCAGCAGCCAAGATCTACGGACTATTAGCAATCAGCCCCAGCATTTT

d_call: TRBD2
v_call: TRBV11-3
j_call: TRBJ2-1
clone_size: many
cdr3_aa: CASSLGLAEGNEQFF
cdr3_nt: TGTGCCAGCAGCTTGGGACTAGCGGAGGGAAATGAGCAGTTCTTC

d_call: NA
v_call: TRBV11-2
j_call: TRBJ2-6
clone_size: NA
cdr3_aa: CASSLTGVGANVLTF
cdr3_nt: TGTGCCAGCAGCTTAACCGGGGTCGGGGCCAACGTCCTGACTTTC

d_call: NA
v_call: TRBV30
j_call: TRBJ2-7
clone_size: many
cdr3_aa: CAWGPTYEQYF
cdr3_nt: TGTGCCTGGGGGCCAACCTACGAGCAGTACTTC

d_call: TRBD1
v_call: TRBV18
j_call: TRBJ1-1
clone_size: many
cdr3_aa: CASSSREGANTEAFF
cdr3_nt: TGTGCCAGCTCATCGCGGGAGGGGGCAAACACTGAAGCTTTCTTT

d_call: TRBD2
v_call: TRBV25-1
j_call: TRBJ2-5
clone_size: NA
cdr3_aa: CASSAALAGVGKETQYF
cdr3_nt: TGTGCCAGCAGTGCCGCACTAGCGGGAGTGGGGAAAGAGACCCAGTACTTT

d_call: NA
v_call: TRBV5-4
j_call: TRBJ2-5
clone_size: many
cdr3_aa: CASSLQAQEAQYF
cdr3_nt: TGTGCCAGCAGCTTGCAGGCTCAAGAGGCCCAGTACTTC

d_call: TRBD1
v_call: TRBV12-3/TRBV12-4
j_call: TRBJ1-5
clone_size: many
cdr3_aa: CASSSGTGLNQPQHF
cdr3_nt: TGTGCCAGCAGTTCCGGGACAGGGCTAAACCAGCCCCAGCATTTT

d_call: NA
v_call: TRBV20-1
j_call: TRBJ2-5
clone_size: many
cdr3_aa: CSAEPPRGGVGETQYF
cdr3_nt: TGCAGTGCGGAACCGCCGCGGGGCGGGGTGGGAGAGACCCAGTACTTC

d_call: NA
v_call: TRBV28
j_call: TRBJ2-7
clone_size: many
cdr3_aa: CASSSLRDLPYEQYF
cdr3_nt: TGTGCCAGCAGTTCACTTCGGGACCTACCCTACGAGCAGTACTTC

d_call: NA
v_call: TRBV7-3
j_call: TRBJ1-1
clone_size: many
cdr3_aa: CASSLEGNLGVTEAFF
cdr3_nt: TGTGCCAGCAGCTTAGAAGGGAACCTGGGGGTAACTGAAGCTTTCTTT

d_call: TRBD1
v_call: TRBV6-1
j_call: TRBJ1-5
clone_size: few
cdr3_aa: CAISPRQGPGQPQHF
cdr3_nt: TGTGCCATCAGCCCAAGACAGGGACCAGGGCAGCCCCAGCATTTT

d_call: TRBD1
v_call: TRBV2
j_call: TRBJ2-5
clone_size: many
cdr3_aa: CASSETSGQGAETQYF
cdr3_nt: TGTGCCAGCAGTGAAACCAGTGGACAGGGGGCTGAGACCCAGTACTTC

d_call: TRBD1
v_call: TRBV27
j_call: TRBJ1-6
clone_size: many
cdr3_aa: CASSEDRAYSPLHF
cdr3_nt: TGTGCCAGCAGTGAGGACAGGGCATACTCACCCCTCCACTTT

d_call: NA
v_call: TRBV28
j_call: TRBJ1-2
clone_size: many
cdr3_aa: CASSAAGIRYGYTF
cdr3_nt: TGTGCCAGCAGTGCCGCAGGGATCCGATATGGCTACACCTTC

d_call: NA
v_call: TRBV7-2
j_call: TRBJ1-1
clone_size: few
cdr3_aa: CASSLAPVPNTEAFF
cdr3_nt: TGTGCCAGCAGCTTAGCCCCGGTACCGAACACTGAAGCTTTCTTT

d_call: NA
v_call: TRBV6-1
j_call: TRBJ2-3
clone_size: many
cdr3_aa: CASGYPTDTQYF
cdr3_nt: TGTGCCAGCGGGTACCCCACAGATACGCAGTATTTT

d_call: NA
v_call: TRBV18
j_call: TRBJ2-5
clone_size: NA
cdr3_aa: CASSPATGRDTQYF
cdr3_nt: TGTGCCAGCTCACCAGCTACGGGACGAGATACCCAGTACTTC

d_call: NA
v_call: TRBV6-4
j_call: TRBJ1-2
clone_size: many
cdr3_aa: CASSEIPLGKATF
cdr3_nt: TGTGCCAGCAGTGAAATCCCACTGGGGAAGGCCACCTTC

d_call: TRBD1
v_call: TRBV3-1
j_call: TRBJ2-7
clone_size: many
cdr3_aa: CASSQEMGGQGAYEQYF
cdr3_nt: TGTGCCAGCAGCCAAGAGATGGGGGGACAGGGAGCCTACGAGCAGTACTTC

d_call: NA
v_call: TRBV2
j_call: TRBJ1-4
clone_size: many
cdr3_aa: CASSVRAEKLFF
cdr3_nt: TGTGCCAGCAGTGTCAGGGCTGAAAAACTGTTTTTT

d_call: NA
v_call: TRBV12-3/TRBV12-4
j_call: TRBJ2-7
clone_size: NA
cdr3_aa: CASSNGQGHEQYF
cdr3_nt: TGTGCCAGCAGCAATGGACAAGGCCACGAGCAGTACTTC

d_call: TRBD1
v_call: TRBV5-1
j_call: TRBJ1-5
clone_size: many
cdr3_aa: CASSLLPGGDQPQHF
cdr3_nt: TGCGCCAGCAGCTTGTTGCCAGGGGGCGATCAGCCCCAGCATTTT

d_call: TRBD1
v_call: TRBV20-1
j_call: TRBJ1-1
clone_size: many
cdr3_aa: CSAHMGQGVEAFF
cdr3_nt: TGCAGTGCACATATGGGACAGGGTGTTGAAGCTTTCTTT

d_call: NA
v_call: TRBV6-6
j_call: TRBJ1-2
clone_size: many
cdr3_aa: CASSYFVGGNYGYTF
cdr3_nt: TGTGCCAGCAGTTATTTTGTCGGGGGTAACTATGGCTACACCTTC

d_call: NA
v_call: TRBV7-9
j_call: TRBJ2-7
clone_size: NA
cdr3_aa: CASSGVVTGYYEQYF
cdr3_nt: TGTGCCAGCAGCGGTGTAGTTACAGGTTACTACGAGCAGTACTTC